Given below is one TCR beta chain in context. This record comes from a study of blood T cell repertoires in COVID-19. Per germline, CDR1 WSHSY and CDR2 SAAADI. The CDR3 spans 13 residues. Trimming removed 5 bases from V and 4 bases from J, with 11 bases in between. Assay: immunoSEQ multiplex PCR; the TCRdb copy retains only in-frame clones and omits some. The sample holds 85,000 to 120,000 clones; about 70% are singletons and the top ten take roughly 0.86%. The sequence was obtained from a human donor with acute or convalescent COVID-19. The donor label of this sample is uncertain. The chain joins TRBV10-2 to TRBJ1-1; a weak D match, TRBD1 (6 bases). Sequences were obtained from peripheral blood. DNA of the CDR3: TGCGCCAGCAGTCGACAGGTTCTCACTGAAGCTTTCTTT. Translated: CASSRQVLTEAFF.